A single sample is the source of the 26 T cell receptor beta chains below, sequenced in a study of OX40 agonist ivuxolimab in advanced cancers. The protocol used for the library was the immunoSEQ multiplex PCR assay. Held by TCRdb, this immuneACCESS table contains in-frame sequences only and omits some clones. Under half of the omission traces to an unresolved V gene where checked; the cause of the rest is unknown. Across this sample there are approximately 75,000 clones, with about 92% seen only once. The ten largest make up over 0.3% of the sample. The starting material was CD4+ or CD8+ T cells sorted from blood, obtained in a trial of the OX40 agonist ivuxolimab. The receptors here all came from an adult with an advanced solid tumor such as melanoma, head and neck, liver or kidney cancer.

This chain links TRBV7-2 with TRBJ1-2; tentatively, D is TRBD1 (6 bases). Trimming pared 4 bases from V and 2 bases from J, leaving 14 bases between. Germline V gene lookup returns CDR1 SGHTA and CDR2 FQGNSA. The CDR3 totals 15 residues. The CDR3 spells CASSSSRDTNYGYTF. CDR3 bases: TGTGCCAGCAGCTCGTCCCGGGACACAAACTATGGCTACACCTTC. The full variable domain, in which reference TRBV7-2 and TRBJ1-2 provide the parts outside the CDR3, is GAGVSQSPSNKVTEKGKDVELRCDPISGHTALYWYRQSLGQGLEFLIYFQGNSAPDKSGLPSDRFSAERTGGSVSTLTIQRTQQEDSAVYLCASSSSRDTNYGYTFGSGTRLTVV.

The chain employs TRBV28 and TRBJ1-6; the match to TRBD1 covers 11 bases. The CDR3 contains 15 residues. Germline CDR1 reads MDHEN; CDR2 reads SYDVKM. With V trimmed by 4 bases and J by 10 bases, 6 bases remained unmatched. The CDR3 nucleotides are TGTGCCAGCAGTTCCGGACAGGGGGCGAACTCACCCCTCCACTTT. It encodes CASSSGQGANSPLHF.

The rearrangement uses TRBV5-1 and TRBJ2-3; D is undetermined. Trimming stripped 1 base from V and 10 bases from J, with 10 bases between. This CDR3 contains 12 residues. From germline, CDR1 is SGHRS and CDR2 YFSETQ. CDR3 amino acids: CASSLPGSAQYF. CDR3 DNA: TGCGCCAGCAGCTTGCCAGGATCTGCGCAGTATTTT.

The chain carries TRBV19 and TRBJ2-5, with 13 bases aligning to TRBD2. V lost 6 bases to trimming and J lost 0 bases; unmatched junction nucleotides: 4. In germline, CDR1 is LNHDA, CDR2 SQIVND (reference sequence). CDR3 length equals 16 residues. CDR3 bases: TGTGCCAGTAGAATTGGACTAGCGGGGGACCAAGAGACCCAGTACTTC. It yields the protein CASRIGLAGDQETQYF.

This chain connects TRBV2 to TRBJ2-5; the D is unclear. Trimming stripped 3 bases from V and 4 bases from J, with 3 bases between. This CDR3 region has 11 residues. The germline gives CDR1 SNHLY, CDR2 FYNNEI. The CDR3: CASSDVETQYF. CDR3 nucleotide sequence: TGTGCCAGCAGTGATGTAGAGACCCAGTACTTC.

The chain employs TRBV7-2 and TRBJ1-6; D might be TRBD1 (6 bases). The CDR3 spans 16 residues. The V gene lost 0 bases and the J gene lost 6 bases, with 12 bases spanning the gap. Germline CDR1 SGHTA, CDR2 FQGNSA. In nucleotides, the CDR3 is TGTGCCAGCAGCTTAGCAGTGGCAGGGGTTAATTCACCCCTCCACTTT. Encoded protein: CASSLAVAGVNSPLHF.

With respect to this clone: Compared with germline, one end of the junction differs, possibly owing to a read error. This CDR3 is CASNHRGGTDTQYF. DNA of the CDR3: TGTGCCAGTAACCATCGGGGGGGCACTGATACGCAGTATTTT. This chain uses TRBV19 with TRBJ2-3, with 8 bases aligning to TRBD2. The length of the CDR3 is 14 residues. The germline V gene encodes CDR1 LNHDA and CDR2 SQIVND (reference sequence).

The chain employs TRBV7-3 and TRBJ2-1; the match to TRBD2 covers 7 bases. Per germline, CDR1 SGHTA and CDR2 FQGTGA. The CDR3 contains 16 residues. V dropped 0 bases and J dropped 4; count of bases not matched to a gene: 6. CDR3 nucleotide sequence: TGTGCCAGCAGCTTAACCCCTCGCGGGGGTTACAATGAGCAGTTCTTC. Translated, it gives CASSLTPRGGYNEQFF.

J is TRBJ1-5 and V is TRBV11-2, with unresolved D. The germline CDR1 and CDR2 sequences are SGHAT and FQNNGV. CDR3 length equals 15 residues. The V gene lost 5 bases and the J gene lost 0 bases, with 11 bases spanning the gap. The CDR3 DNA reads TGTGCCAGCAGCCCCGACGCGGATAGCAATCAGCCCCAGCATTTT. This gives the protein CASSPDADSNQPQHF.

The gene calls are TRBV4-3 and TRBJ1-5; tentatively, D is TRBD1 (6 bases). CDR1 is LGHNA, CDR2 YSLEER, per germline. The CDR3 is made up of 15 amino acids. V was cut by 0 bases and J by 6 bases, with 12 bases left in between. The CDR3 DNA reads TGCGCCAGCAGCCAAGAAAGGGGGGAAGGTCAGCCCCAGCATTTT. The encoded protein is CASSQERGEGQPQHF.

The chain links TRBV28 to TRBJ2-7; 7 nucleotides agree with TRBD2. The CDR3 spans 13 residues. V trimming: 8 bases; J trimming: 2 bases; junction bases outside the gene matches: 6. Germline-derived CDR1 and CDR2 are MDHEN and SYDVKM. The CDR3 reads CASHPSGTYEQYF. CDR3 sequence (DNA): TGTGCCAGCCACCCTAGCGGCACCTACGAGCAGTACTTC. The whole variable domain, filled in from reference TRBV28 and TRBJ2-7, reads DVKVTQSSRYLVKRTGEKVFLECVQDMDHENMFWYRQDPGLGLRLIYFSYDVKMKEKGDIPEGYSVSREKKERFSLILESASTNQTSMYLCASHPSGTYEQYFGPGTRLTVT.

The genes are TRBV19 and TRBJ2-1, with D perhaps being TRBD1 or TRBD2 (5 bases each). With 2 bases removed from V and 7 bases from J, the gap between germline ends came to 18 bases. CDR3 length: 16 residues. Germline values: CDR1 LNHDA, CDR2 SQIVND (reference sequence). The CDR3 sequence: CASSILGTANGNEQFF. DNA of the CDR3: TGTGCCAGTAGTATACTAGGGACCGCTAACGGAAATGAGCAGTTCTTC.

V usage is TRBV4-3 and J usage is TRBJ1-1; a possible D gene is TRBD1 (5 bases). Between the trimmed V and J ends, which lost 0 bases and 2 bases, there was a span of 7 bases. The germline V gene has CDR1 LGHNA and CDR2 YSLEER. This CDR3 has 14 residues. The CDR3 coding sequence is TGCGCCAGCAGCCAAGATTGGGGCAACACTGAAGCTTTCTTT. As protein: CASSQDWGNTEAFF.

V gene TRBV7-3 combines with J gene TRBJ2-2, with D perhaps TRBD2 (6 bases). The V end was cut by 4 bases, the J end by 7 bases, with 7 bases between. This CDR3 spans 12 amino acids. The germline V gene encodes CDR1 SGHTA and CDR2 FQGTGA. The CDR3 DNA reads as TGTGCCAGCAGCTCGACTAGCGGGGAGCTGTTTTTT. This codes for CASSSTSGELFF.

This chain links TRBV27 with TRBJ2-3, with TRBD2 matching over 11 bases. CDR3 length: 15 amino acids. CDR1 and CDR2 from the germline V gene are MNHEY and SMNVEV (reference sequence). J lost 4 bases, V lost 2 bases, and 2 bases had no gene match. Written as DNA, the CDR3 is TGTGCCAGCAGTTTAGAACTAGCGGGAGCAGATACGCAGTATTTT. Amino acid sequence: CASSLELAGADTQYF.

V and J are TRBV7-2 and TRBJ2-2, with D possibly being TRBD2 (5 bases). Germline CDR1 SGHTA, CDR2 FQGNSA. V lost 1 base and J lost 1, with 10 bases in between. This CDR3 region has 16 residues. CDR3 protein: CASSLGGGLNTGELFF. The CDR3 nucleotides read TGTGCCAGCAGCTTAGGAGGCGGGCTGAACACCGGGGAGCTGTTTTTT.

The J gene is TRBJ2-2, the V gene TRBV7-3; 8 nucleotides agree with TRBD1. The germline V gene encodes CDR1 SGHTA and CDR2 FQGTGA. This CDR3 comprises 16 residues. The trim removed 5 bases at V and 4 bases at J, leaving 9 bases unmatched. The DNA of the CDR3 is TGTGCCAGCAGCCCACCTACAGGGGGAGGCACCGGGGAGCTGTTTTTT. It translates to CASSPPTGGGTGELFF.

The V gene is TRBV6-5, the J gene TRBJ2-2; 9 bases agree with TRBD1. The germline V gene has CDR1 MNHEY and CDR2 SVGAGI. The V gene end was trimmed by 6 bases and the J gene end by 0 bases; junction bases not matched to a gene: 2. This CDR3 is built from 15 residues. The CDR3 loop reads CASSRQGANTGELFF. The CDR3 nucleotides read TGTGCCAGCAGCCGACAGGGGGCGAACACCGGGGAGCTGTTTTTT.

As DNA, the CDR3 is TGTGCCAGCAGCAATTTACCGATATGGAACACCGGGGAGCTGTTTTTT. Translation gives CASSNLPIWNTGELFF. The chain links TRBV21-1 to TRBJ2-2. TRBV21-1 is classified as a pseudogene. This CDR3 contains 16 residues.

The chain is built from TRBV19 and TRBJ2-5; 9 nucleotides agree with TRBD1. V lost 3 bases and J lost 5; bases outside the gene matches: 7. Germline CDR1 and CDR2: LNHDA and SQIVND (reference sequence). The CDR3 length is 15 residues. The CDR3 region has the DNA TGTGCCAGTAGTATGACAACAGGGGGCGGGGAGACCCAGTACTTC. It is translated as CASSMTTGGGETQYF.

V usage is TRBV5-6 and J usage is TRBJ2-6; TRBD1 is a possible D gene (6 bases). The CDR3 runs to 15 residues. Germline V gives CDR1 SGHDT, CDR2 YYEEEE. V dropped 3 bases and J dropped 3 bases, with 10 bases sitting between them. In nucleotides, the CDR3 is TGTGCCAGCAGCTACAGGGTTCTTGGGGCCAACGTCCTGACTTTC. Translation gives CASSYRVLGANVLTF.

The genes are TRBV20-1 and TRBJ2-1; unclear D gene. Trimming removed 2 bases at V and 6 bases at J, with 5 bases between. The CDR3 is 11 amino acids. Germline CDR1 is DFQATT and CDR2 is SNEGSKA (reference sequence). The CDR3, as DNA: TGCAGTGCTAGATGGGGCAATGAGCAGTTCTTC. Translating gives CSARWGNEQFF.

The V and J genes are TRBV5-1 and TRBJ2-1; D is uncertain. Trimming cost V 7 bases and J 5 bases, with 13 bases left between them. The CDR3 length is 13 residues. The germline V gene encodes CDR1 SGHRS and CDR2 YFSETQ. CDR3 sequence (DNA): TGCGCCAGCGCCCTAAACAGCGACAATGAGCAGTTCTTC. It is translated as CASALNSDNEQFF.

This clone occurred once. This chain uses TRBV5-4 with TRBJ2-7; D may be TRBD1 (7 bases). Germline CDR1 reads SGHNT; CDR2 reads YYREEE (reference sequence). V shed 4 bases and J shed 5 bases, with 13 bases lying between them. The length of the CDR3 is 13 residues. CDR3 sequence reads: CASSGGTVHEQYF. Here the CDR3 DNA reads TGTGCCAGCAGCGGGGGGACAGTCCACGAGCAGTACTTC.

The chain is built from TRBV5-5 and TRBJ1-2; the D gene is possibly TRBD1 (6 bases). Trimming left V 1 base short and J 2 bases short, with 9 bases between. This CDR3 is built from 14 residues. Germline V gene lookup returns CDR1 SGHKS and CDR2 YYEKEE (reference sequence). The CDR3 sequence: CASSLSGTNYGYTF. CDR3 nucleotides: TGTGCCAGCAGCTTGTCAGGGACAAACTATGGCTACACCTTC.

This chain joins TRBV7-2 and TRBJ2-7; 7 positions match TRBD1. The V gene's germline CDR1 is SGHTA and CDR2 FQGNSA. This CDR3 comprises 14 residues. The V segment lost 2 bases and the J segment 6 bases; nucleotides outside the gene matches: 7. The CDR3 reads CASSLFDRVAEQYF. The CDR3 DNA reads TGTGCCAGCAGCTTATTCGACAGGGTCGCCGAGCAGTACTTC.